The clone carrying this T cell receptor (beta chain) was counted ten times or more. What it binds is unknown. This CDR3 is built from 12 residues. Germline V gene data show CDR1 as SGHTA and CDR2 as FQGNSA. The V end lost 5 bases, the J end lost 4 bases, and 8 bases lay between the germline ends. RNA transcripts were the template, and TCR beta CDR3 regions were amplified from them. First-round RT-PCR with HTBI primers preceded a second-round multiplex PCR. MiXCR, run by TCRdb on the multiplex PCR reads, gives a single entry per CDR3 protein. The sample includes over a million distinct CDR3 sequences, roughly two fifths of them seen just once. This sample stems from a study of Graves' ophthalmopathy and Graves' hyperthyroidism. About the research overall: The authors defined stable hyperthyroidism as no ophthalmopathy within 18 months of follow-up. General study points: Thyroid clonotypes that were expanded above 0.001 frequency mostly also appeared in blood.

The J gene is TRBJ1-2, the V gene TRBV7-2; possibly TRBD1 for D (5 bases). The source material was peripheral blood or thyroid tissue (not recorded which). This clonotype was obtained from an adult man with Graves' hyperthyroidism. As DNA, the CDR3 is TGTGCCAGCAGCACGGACATCTATGGCTACACCTTC. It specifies CASSTDIYGYTF.